The 7 T cell receptor beta chains given below trace back to one sample, sequenced in a study of CD8 T cells in Susac syndrome. With random hexamers, reverse transcription was performed on about 0.5 to 1 ug of RNA. TCRdb analysed the immunoSEQ multiplex PCR reads with MiXCR anew, one entry per CDR3 protein. The repertoire holds 150,000 to 200,000 distinct CDR3 sequences, with about 94% as singletons. The sample was CD4+ T cells from PBMCs. Receptors were obtained from a human donor with multiple sclerosis.

J is TRBJ2-7 and V is TRBV7-2; D is unresolved. From germline, CDR1 is SGHTA and CDR2 FQGNSA. The V and J ends lost 5 bases and 2 bases respectively, with 10 bases between them. The CDR3 sequence is 13 residues long. Written as DNA, the CDR3 is TGTGCCAGCAGCCCCAGAATCACCTACGAGCAGTACTTC. Protein sequence: CASSPRITYEQYF.

This clonotype was counted a single time. The chain uses TRBV20-1 and TRBJ2-1; 8 positions match TRBD1. The CDR3 is 14 residues long. The ends lost 6 bases at V and 8 bases at J; junction bases unmatched: 12. CDR1 and CDR2 from the germline V gene are DFQATT and SNEGSKA (reference sequence). The CDR3 DNA reads as TGCAGTGCCCCCCAGCCAGGGGGCAGGGATGAGCAGTTCTTC. Protein: CSAPQPGGRDEQFF.

V usage is TRBV2 and J usage is TRBJ1-2; D not resolved. Trimming removed 3 bases from V and 5 bases from J, with 4 bases in between. The length of the CDR3 is 11 residues. The germline V gene has CDR1 SNHLY and CDR2 FYNNEI. The CDR3 nucleotides are TGTGCCAGCAGTGAGCATTATGGCTACACCTTC. It yields the protein CASSEHYGYTF.

The rearrangement links TRBV28 to TRBJ1-1, with 8 bases aligning to TRBD1. The trim removed 3 bases at V and 7 bases at J, leaving 10 bases unmatched. Germline assignment: CDR1 MDHEN and CDR2 SYDVKM. The CDR3 totals 15 residues. The chain's CDR3 is CASSFGDRGSSEAFF. CDR3 coding DNA: TGTGCCAGCAGTTTCGGTGACAGGGGTTCTAGTGAAGCTTTCTTT.

The V call is TRBV7-9, the J call TRBJ1-6; D not resolved. The V end was cut by 0 bases, the J end by 8 bases, with 11 bases between. The CDR3 covers 15 residues. The germline CDR1 and CDR2 sequences are SEHNR and FQNEAQ (reference sequence). The CDR3 reads CASSLALGTDSPLHF. The CDR3, as DNA: TGTGCCAGCAGCTTAGCGCTGGGTACGGATTCACCCCTCCACTTT. Looking up the rest from reference TRBV7-9 and TRBJ1-6 gives the full variable domain: DTGVSQNPRHKITKRGQNVTFRCDPISEHNRLYWYRQTLGQGPEFLTYFQNEAQLEKSRLLSDRFSAERPKGSFSTLEIQRTEQGDSAMYLCASSLALGTDSPLHFGNGTRLTVT.

The chain carries TRBV14 and TRBJ2-1; 11 bases line up with TRBD2. Germline CDR1 and CDR2: SGHDN and FVKESK. With 2 bases clipped from V and 9 bases from J, the junction kept 6 bases outside the gene matches. The CDR3 consists of 15 residues. CDR3 residues: CASSQLAGGRSEQFF. The CDR3 DNA is TGTGCCAGCAGCCAACTAGCGGGGGGCCGTAGTGAGCAGTTCTTC.

This chain links TRBV6-1 with TRBJ1-5, with a weak D call TRBD1 (6 bases). Germline CDR1 MNHNS, CDR2 SASEGT. The CDR3 extends over 16 amino acids. V was clipped by 3 bases and J by 5 bases, with 17 bases between them. The CDR3 nucleotides are TGTGCCAGCAGTGAGGGGCAGGGGCGAACCTATCAGCCCCAGCATTTT. This translates into CASSEGQGRTYQPQHF.